A single sample gave rise to the 21 T cell receptor beta chains below, sequenced in a study of blood T cell repertoires in COVID-19. Assay used: immunoSEQ multiplex PCR; TCRdb lists only in-frame clones, some missing. The sample shows about 160,000 clones, approximately 80% of them seen only once. Source material: peripheral blood. The receptors stem from a man between 65 and 85 years old with acute or convalescent COVID-19.

The gene calls are TRBV6-2 or TRBV6-3 and TRBJ2-4, with D possibly TRBD1 on 6 matching bases. This CDR3 is built from 16 residues. Germline V CDR1 and CDR2: MNHEY, SVGEGT. V was pared by 2 bases and J by 0 bases, with 11 bases between. CDR3 nucleotide sequence: TGTGCCAGCAGTTACCGAAGGACAGTAGCCAAAAACATTCAGTACTTC. It is translated as CASSYRRTVAKNIQYF.

The chain links TRBV2 to TRBJ1-2, with 9 nucleotides matching TRBD1. The CDR3 totals 15 residues. Per the germline V gene, CDR1 is SNHLY and CDR2 is FYNNEI. V lost 4 bases, J lost 5 bases, and 8 bases stayed unmatched. The CDR3 protein is CASSVAGTGYYGYTF. In DNA form, the CDR3 reads TGTGCCAGCAGTGTCGCCGGGACAGGGTATTATGGCTACACCTTC.

The CDR3, as DNA: TGTGCCAGTAGGTCCGGGACAGGGTCCACCGGGGAGCTGTTTTTT. Encoded protein: CASRSGTGSTGELFF. The gene calls are TRBV19 and TRBJ2-2; 9 bases agree with TRBD1. Germline assignment: CDR1 LNHDA and CDR2 SQIVND (reference sequence). V shed 6 bases, J shed 4 bases, and the junction held 6 bases outside the gene matches. CDR3 length: 15 residues.

V is TRBV4-1 and J is TRBJ1-4, with TRBD1 matching over 8 bases. This CDR3 contains 16 residues. Germline CDR1 MGHRA, CDR2 YSYEKL. With 1 base clipped from V and 8 bases from J, the junction kept 9 bases outside the gene matches. CDR3 region: CASSQVPGQGFEKLFF. CDR3 DNA sequence: TGCGCCAGCAGCCAAGTTCCAGGACAGGGATTCGAAAAACTGTTTTTT.

This chain links TRBV18 with TRBJ2-6; tentatively, D is TRBD1 (6 bases). The V end lost 3 bases, the J end lost 1 base, and 16 bases lay between the germline ends. The germline V gene encodes CDR1 KGHSH and CDR2 LQKENI. CDR3 length: 18 residues. For the CDR3, the DNA is TGTGCCAGCTCACCCCGAAACCTGGGGGCATCTGGGGCCAACGTCCTGACTTTC. Translating gives CASSPRNLGASGANVLTF.

This clone has only a few counts. The chain is built from TRBV7-9 and TRBJ2-3; 8 bases agree with TRBD1. V was pared by 6 bases and J by 4 bases, with 6 bases of the junction left unmatched. The length of the CDR3 is 14 residues. Germline V lookup: CDR1 SEHNR, CDR2 FQNEAQ (reference sequence). CDR3 nucleotide sequence: TGTGCCAGCAGGGGAAGACAGGGGCCAGATACGCAGTATTTT. This translates into CASRGRQGPDTQYF.

The chain combines TRBV5-8 with TRBJ2-5; TRBD2 might be the D (8 bases). CDR3 size: 16 residues. Germline V gene lookup returns CDR1 SGHTS and CDR2 YDEGEE. V lost 6 bases and J 6 bases, leaving 24 bases between the germline ends. For the CDR3, the DNA is TGTGCCAGCACCCTTCCGGGAGGGGGCGCGTTGAAGACCCAGTACTTC. Translating it yields CASTLPGGGALKTQYF.

The chain recombines TRBV4-2 with TRBJ2-7, with 7 bases that match TRBD2. V was pared by 0 bases and J by 2 bases, with 13 bases of the junction left unmatched. Germline values: CDR1 LGHNA, CDR2 YNFKEQ. The CDR3 totals 18 residues. The CDR3 spells CASSQDGREDRSPYEQYF. The CDR3 nucleotides are TGTGCCAGCAGCCAAGATGGTCGGGAGGACCGGTCCCCCTACGAGCAGTACTTC.

The chain uses TRBV13 and TRBJ2-2; the D gene is possibly TRBD2 (7 bases). Trimming removed 7 bases from V and 3 bases from J, with 33 bases in between. This CDR3 is 21 amino acids long. Germline CDR1 is PRHDT and CDR2 is FYEKMQ (reference sequence). The CDR3 is CASNWGGATHTRARDTGELFF. The CDR3 DNA reads as TGTGCCAGCAACTGGGGGGGGGCCACCCATACCCGGGCTAGGGACACCGGGGAGCTGTTTTTT.

The CDR3 bases are TGCGCCAGCAGCACCCGGGACGGGAGAAATGAGCAGTTCTTC. Amino acids: CASSTRDGRNEQFF. The gene calls are TRBV5-1 and TRBJ2-1, with D maybe TRBD2 (6 bases). With 4 bases removed from V and 7 bases from J, the gap between germline ends came to 15 bases. The germline CDR1 and CDR2 sequences are SGHRS and YFSETQ. CDR3 length: 14 amino acids.

The chain uses TRBV10-2 and TRBJ2-2; D is perhaps TRBD1 (5 bases). V dropped 8 bases and J dropped 4 bases, with 14 bases sitting between them. The CDR3 runs 14 residues. Germline loops: CDR1 WSHSY, CDR2 SAAADI. Here the CDR3 reads CASQQAQGTGELFF. The CDR3 DNA follows: TGCGCCAGCCAACAGGCCCAGGGCACCGGGGAGCTGTTTTTT.

This chain joins TRBV14 and TRBJ1-1; no reliable D call. The germline gives CDR1 SGHDN, CDR2 FVKESK. The CDR3 is 15 amino acids. V lost 1 base to trimming and J lost 1 base, with 10 bases between them. In nucleotides, the CDR3 is TGTGCCAGCAGCCAAGGAGGCTCGGGGAACACTGAAGCTTTCTTT. This sequence encodes CASSQGGSGNTEAFF. Drawing the rest from reference TRBV14 and TRBJ1-1, the complete variable domain is EAGVTQFPSHSVIEKGQTVTLRCDPISGHDNLYWYRRVMGKEIKFLLHFVKESKQDESGMPNNRFLAERTGGTYSTLKVQPAELEDSGVYFCASSQGGSGNTEAFFGQGTRLTVV.

The J gene is TRBJ2-3, the V gene TRBV7-2, with a possible D match to TRBD2 (6 bases). From germline, CDR1 is SGHTA and CDR2 FQGNSA. The CDR3 is made up of 15 amino acids. V lost 5 bases and J 2 bases, leaving 14 bases between the germline ends. DNA of the CDR3: TGTGCCAGCAGCGCCGTGGCGGGACCCACAGATACGCAGTATTTT. Its translation is CASSAVAGPTDTQYF.

V usage is TRBV18 and J usage is TRBJ1-3; perhaps TRBD1 as D (5 bases). The CDR3 consists of 17 residues. Germline CDR1 reads KGHSH; CDR2 reads LQKENI. V lost 0 bases and J lost 0, with 12 bases in between. CDR3: CASSPPRTSSSGNTIYF. In nucleotides, the CDR3 is TGTGCCAGCTCACCACCGCGGACATCAAGCTCTGGAAACACCATATATTTT.

V gene TRBV28 combines with J gene TRBJ2-7; D possibly corresponds to TRBD1 (6 bases). V shed 6 bases and J shed 3 bases, with 12 bases lying between them. The germline V gene encodes CDR1 MDHEN and CDR2 SYDVKM. The CDR3 is 13 residues long. The CDR3 coding sequence is TGTGCCAGCAGGGGGACACCGAGCTACGAGCAGTACTTC. Encoded protein: CASRGTPSYEQYF.

The rearrangement joins TRBV7-3 to TRBJ2-1; 14 bases are shared with TRBD2. This CDR3 is built from 19 residues. The V segment lost 2 bases and the J segment 0 bases; nucleotides outside the gene matches: 6. In germline, CDR1 is SGHTA, CDR2 FQGTGA. CDR3 residues: CASSLVSGTSGGSYNEQFF. DNA for the CDR3: TGTGCCAGCAGCTTAGTTTCTGGGACTAGCGGGGGCTCCTACAATGAGCAGTTCTTC.

V gene TRBV7-3 combines with J gene TRBJ2-2; D is possibly TRBD1 (5 bases). Germline V gives CDR1 SGHTA, CDR2 FQGTGA. The CDR3 contains 14 residues. V shed 5 bases and J shed 1 base, with 8 bases lying between them. CDR3 bases: TGTGCCAGCAGCGTTCAGGGGAACACCGGGGAGCTGTTTTTT. Translation gives CASSVQGNTGELFF.

V and J are TRBV6-5 and TRBJ1-1; 9 bases are a match to TRBD1. This CDR3 has 13 amino acids. V trimming: 8 bases; J trimming: 3 bases; junction bases outside the gene matches: 4. CDR1 and CDR2 (germline): MNHEY, SVGAGI. The CDR3: CASFDRGYTEAFF. CDR3 sequence (DNA): TGTGCCAGCTTCGACAGGGGGTACACTGAAGCTTTCTTT.

The chain has TRBV28 and TRBJ1-4, with TRBD1 identical over 8 bases. After removal of 6 bases from V and 9 bases from J, the junction contained 6 bases not matched to a gene. The germline V gene encodes CDR1 MDHEN and CDR2 SYDVKM. This CDR3 region has 13 residues. CDR3 in amino acids: CASSLGRGQKLFF. The DNA for the CDR3 is TGTGCCAGCAGCTTGGGCAGGGGGCAAAAACTGTTTTTT.

The CDR3 DNA is TGTGCCAGCAGCCAAGGGACAGGGCCTGGCGAGCAGTACTTC. It encodes CASSQGTGPGEQYF. This chain connects TRBV4-2 to TRBJ2-7, with 8 nucleotides matching TRBD1. The CDR3 covers 14 residues. V dropped 1 base and J dropped 6; count of bases not matched to a gene: 5. Germline V gives CDR1 LGHNA, CDR2 YNFKEQ.

DNA for the CDR3: TGTGCCAGCAGCCAAGATTGGGGGACAGGCGGGAACACCGGGGAGCTGTTTTTT. This codes for CASSQDWGTGGNTGELFF. The V gene is TRBV4-2, the J gene TRBJ2-2; TRBD1 agrees at 8 bases. Germline CDR1 LGHNA, CDR2 YNFKEQ. This CDR3 is 18 amino acids long. V shed 0 bases, J shed 1 base, and the junction held 7 bases outside the gene matches.